One sample yielded the 22 T cell receptor beta chains listed below, sequenced in a study of blood T cell repertoires in COVID-19. Some clones are missing from TCRdb's copy, which holds only in-frame ones; the method was immunoSEQ multiplex PCR. The sample includes 300,000 to 400,000 clones, 80% to 90% of them seen just once. Sequencing was performed on peripheral blood. These receptors came from a woman between 55 and 75 years old with COVID-19, enrolled during active disease.

The chain couples TRBV29-1 to TRBJ2-1; 15 positions match TRBD2. The CDR3 covers 14 residues. Losses at the gene ends were 4 bases for V and 6 bases for J; bases not matched to a gene: 1. Germline V gene data show CDR1 as SQVTM and CDR2 as ANQGSEA. The CDR3 sequence is CSVGTSGGGNEQFF. In DNA form, the CDR3 reads TGCAGCGTTGGGACTAGCGGGGGGGGCAATGAGCAGTTCTTC.

The genes are TRBV7-2 and TRBJ1-5; D gene ambiguous. CDR1 is SGHTA and CDR2 is FQGNSA in the germline V gene. Trimming left V 2 bases short and J 2 bases short, with 4 bases between. The CDR3 loop spans 13 amino acids. Written as DNA, the CDR3 is TGTGCCAGCAGCTTACAGGGCAATCAGCCCCAGCATTTT. Its protein is CASSLQGNQPQHF.

The J gene is TRBJ1-4, the V gene TRBV5-1, with 7 bases that match TRBD1. Germline loops: CDR1 SGHRS, CDR2 YFSETQ. There are 14 residues in the CDR3. V gave up 5 bases and J gave up 6 bases; unmatched junction bases: 7. CDR3 sequence reads: CASRFTGAYEKLFF. In nucleotides, the CDR3 is TGCGCCAGCAGATTCACAGGGGCCTATGAAAAACTGTTTTTT.

V is TRBV5-5 and J is TRBJ2-1; no reliable D call. Germline V CDR1 and CDR2: SGHKS, YYEKEE (reference sequence). The CDR3 consists of 13 residues. V was pared by 0 bases and J by 7 bases, with 8 bases between. CDR3 sequence reads: CASSLAPENEQFF. In DNA, the CDR3 is TGTGCCAGCAGCTTGGCCCCTGAGAATGAGCAGTTCTTC. The full variable domain, its missing parts supplied by reference TRBV5-5 and TRBJ2-1, is DAGVTQSPTHLIKTRGQQVTLRCSPISGHKSVSWYQQVLGQGPQFIFQYYEKEERGRGNFPDRFSARQFPNYSSELNVNALLLGDSALYLCASSLAPENEQFFGPGTRLTVL.

This clone was detected only once. The chain carries TRBV9 and TRBJ1-3; unclear D gene. CDR1 and CDR2 from the germline V gene are SGDLS and YYNGEE. This CDR3 is built from 17 residues. Trimming stripped 3 bases from V and 4 bases from J, with 20 bases between. As DNA, the CDR3 is TGTGCCAGCAGCGGTAGATCCCGGACTGCGGGGGGAAACACCATATATTTT. The encoded protein is CASSGRSRTAGGNTIYF.

This chain joins TRBV7-9 and TRBJ2-7; 10 nucleotides line up with TRBD2. CDR3 length: 15 residues. Germline V gene data show CDR1 as SEHNR and CDR2 as FQNEAQ (reference sequence). The V and J ends lost 0 bases and 1 base, in that order; junction bases with no gene match: 0. CDR3 DNA sequence: TGTGCCAGCAGCTTAGCTAGCGGGGGGTCCTACGAGCAGTACTTC. Residues: CASSLASGGSYEQYF.

In this sample, this clone turned up once. The chain couples TRBV5-1 to TRBJ2-2, with TRBD2 matching over 8 bases. This CDR3 has 14 residues. With 7 bases clipped from V and 6 bases from J, the junction kept 8 bases outside the gene matches. Per germline, CDR1 SGHRS and CDR2 YFSETQ. The CDR3 DNA reads TGCGCCAGCTCTCTGGCGGGGGGCGCCGGGGAGCTGTTTTTT. Protein product: CASSLAGGAGELFF.

As DNA, the CDR3 is TGTGCCAGCAGTTTAGCGGGGAACAACTATGGCTACACCTTC. Amino acid sequence: CASSLAGNNYGYTF. This chain connects TRBV27 to TRBJ1-2; D is unresolved. This CDR3 is built from 14 residues. With 2 bases removed from V and 2 bases from J, the gap between germline ends came to 9 bases. CDR1 and CDR2 (germline): MNHEY, SMNVEV (reference sequence).

The chain combines TRBV30 with TRBJ1-1; no reliable D call. Trimming took off 4 bases at V and 0 bases at J, with 6 bases between the two ends. The CDR3 totals 12 residues. Germline V gives CDR1 GTSNPN, CDR2 SVGIG (reference sequence). CDR3 in DNA: TGTGCCTGGACACAGTTGAACACTGAAGCTTTCTTT. It is translated as CAWTQLNTEAFF.

The chain has TRBV7-9 and TRBJ2-2, with 7 positions matching TRBD1. The germline CDR1 and CDR2 sequences are SEHNR and FQNEAQ (reference sequence). The CDR3 extends over 15 amino acids. V shed 6 bases, J shed 4 bases, and the junction held 8 bases outside the gene matches. Here the CDR3 DNA reads TGTGCCAGCAGGGACACAGGGGCGTTCACCGGGGAGCTGTTTTTT. Its translation is CASRDTGAFTGELFF.

The J gene is TRBJ1-5, the V gene TRBV4-2; 8 positions agree with TRBD1. V trimming: 1 base; J trimming: 4 bases; junction bases outside the gene matches: 3. The germline CDR1 and CDR2 sequences are LGHNA and YNFKEQ. The CDR3 sequence is 15 residues long. The CDR3 nucleotides read TGTGCCAGCAGCCAAGTCTGGGACAGGAATCAGCCCCAGCATTTT. Encoded protein: CASSQVWDRNQPQHF.

This chain uses TRBV6-5 with TRBJ1-1; D remains ambiguous. CDR3 size: 14 residues. V was shortened by 6 bases and J by 6 bases, with 17 bases between the two germline ends. The germline gives CDR1 MNHEY, CDR2 SVGAGI. DNA of the CDR3: TGTGCCAGCAGCACCCAGAGGGTGGACTCTGAAGCTTTCTTT. This encodes CASSTQRVDSEAFF.

V and J are TRBV10-3 and TRBJ1-1; TRBD1 might be the D (6 bases). The ends were cut back, 5 bases at V and 1 base at J, with 14 bases in the middle. Germline V gene sequence: CDR1 ENHRY, CDR2 SYGVKD. The CDR3 sequence is 15 residues long. In DNA form, the CDR3 reads TGTGCCATCAGTCAGACCCCGGGACAGAACACTGAAGCTTTCTTT. It specifies CAISQTPGQNTEAFF.

V gene TRBV9 combines with J gene TRBJ2-3; 7 nucleotides line up with TRBD2. V gave up 4 bases and J gave up 3 bases; unmatched junction bases: 17. Germline-derived CDR1 and CDR2 are SGDLS and YYNGEE. This CDR3 has 18 residues. As DNA, the CDR3 is TGTGCCAGCAGCCCGGCAGGGTCTCCGGGACTAACGACAGATACGCAGTATTTT. This encodes CASSPAGSPGLTTDTQYF.

CDR3 DNA sequence: TGTGCCAGCAGTTTTATGACTGAAGCTTTCTTT. Protein sequence: CASSFMTEAFF. The chain uses TRBV6-5 and TRBJ1-1; D unclear. The germline V and J ends were trimmed by 4 bases and 5 bases, with 5 bases remaining between them. Germline CDR1 is MNHEY and CDR2 is SVGAGI. The CDR3 covers 11 residues.

The chain combines TRBV10-3 with TRBJ2-1; 9 positions match TRBD1. The junction had 2 bases not matched to a gene; V was cut back by 2 bases and J by 9 bases. Germline CDR1 is ENHRY and CDR2 is SYGVKD. This CDR3 spans 13 amino acids. CDR3 DNA sequence: TGTGCCATCAGTGAGGGGACAGGGACTGAGCAGTTCTTC. Translation: CAISEGTGTEQFF.

This clone appeared a single time. The chain recombines TRBV7-9 with TRBJ1-2; D is undetermined. The CDR3 contains 14 residues. Germline V gene sequence: CDR1 SEHNR, CDR2 FQNEAQ (reference sequence). V lost 5 bases, J lost 0 bases, and 10 bases lay in between. CDR3 nucleotide sequence: TGTGCCAGCAGCCTTGGGCCGGCTAACTATGGCTACACCTTC. Translating it yields CASSLGPANYGYTF.

The chain joins TRBV12-5 to TRBJ1-1; 9 bases map to TRBD1. Germline V gene data show CDR1 as LGHNT and CDR2 as FRNRAP. J was trimmed by 6 bases and V by 1 base; bases with no gene match: 0. CDR3 length: 13 amino acids. The CDR3 DNA reads TGTGCTAGTGGTTTGGGACAGGGGGCTGAAGCTTTCTTT. Translating it yields CASGLGQGAEAFF.

The chain couples TRBV5-3 to TRBJ2-5; 10 positions match TRBD2. TRBV5-3 falls under the ORF class, with uncertain function. This CDR3 comprises 15 residues. Losses at the gene ends were 4 bases for V and 3 bases for J; bases not matched to a gene: 6. CDR3 region: CARSLLAGQEETQYF. The DNA for the CDR3 is TGTGCCAGAAGCCTACTAGCGGGGCAGGAAGAGACCCAGTACTTC.

This clone was counted once. The V call is TRBV9, the J call TRBJ2-3; the match to TRBD1 covers 10 bases. Germline V lookup: CDR1 SGDLS, CDR2 YYNGEE. J was trimmed by 1 base and V by 4 bases; bases with no gene match: 6. This CDR3 is 16 amino acids long. The CDR3 protein is CASSFVGTGGTDTQYF. The CDR3 nucleotides are TGTGCCAGCAGCTTCGTAGGGACAGGGGGCACAGATACGCAGTATTTT. Based on the CDR3 plus reference TRBV9 and TRBJ2-3, the full variable domain is DSGVTQTPKHLITATGQRVTLRCSPRSGDLSVYWYQQSLDQGLQFLIQYYNGEERAKGNILERFSAQQFPDLHSELNLSSLELGDSALYFCASSFVGTGGTDTQYFGPGTRLTVL.

The chain links TRBV7-9 to TRBJ2-2, with D possibly being TRBD1 (6 bases). The germline V gene has CDR1 SEHNR and CDR2 FQNEAQ (reference sequence). V was cut by 6 bases and J by 3 bases, with 11 bases left in between. The CDR3 loop spans 14 amino acids. CDR3 nucleotides: TGTGCCAGCAGGGGACAAAAAGACACCGGGGAGCTGTTTTTT. This encodes CASRGQKDTGELFF.

The chain carries TRBV5-1 and TRBJ2-5; D may be TRBD2 (6 bases). CDR1 is SGHRS and CDR2 is YFSETQ in the germline V gene. V was shortened by 0 bases and J by 5 bases, with 14 bases between the two germline ends. This CDR3 has 15 residues. CDR3: CASSLAGTAGETQYF. Here the CDR3 DNA reads TGCGCCAGCAGCTTGGCGGGGACCGCGGGGGAGACCCAGTACTTC.